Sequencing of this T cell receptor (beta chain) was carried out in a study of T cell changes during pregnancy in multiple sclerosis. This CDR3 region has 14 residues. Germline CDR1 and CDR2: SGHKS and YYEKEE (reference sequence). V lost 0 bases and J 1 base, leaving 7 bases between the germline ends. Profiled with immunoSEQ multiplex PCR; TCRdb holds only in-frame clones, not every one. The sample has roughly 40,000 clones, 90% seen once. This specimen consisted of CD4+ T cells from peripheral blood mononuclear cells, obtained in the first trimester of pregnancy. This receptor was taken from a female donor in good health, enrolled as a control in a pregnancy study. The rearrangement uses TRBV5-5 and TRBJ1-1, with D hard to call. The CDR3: CASSLGHTNTEAFF. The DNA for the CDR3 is TGTGCCAGCAGCTTGGGCCACACGAACACTGAAGCTTTCTTT.